Shown below are 10 T cell receptor beta chains from a single sample sequenced in a study of human T cells and chemical hapten exposure. Via MiXCR, TCRdb re-called the RACE reads, giving one row per CDR3 protein. The sample has about 96,000 distinct CDR3 sequences, 9% to 9.5% seen once. Time point given: patch test 2, 6 weeks after DPC sensitization. The treatment: therapeutic diphenylcyclopropenone sensitization with weekly scalp DPC. This sample comprised whole blood, obtained in connection with sensitization to the hapten diphenylcyclopropenone (DPC). The origin of the receptors is a woman in her 40s with alopecia areata. Some clones in this sample may be carry-over from other donors' samples.

This clonotype was recorded at least ten times. This chain uses TRBV3-1 with TRBJ2-2; D ambiguous. The CDR3 spans 13 residues. Germline V CDR1 and CDR2: LGHDT, YNNKEL (reference sequence). Trimming took off 3 bases at V and 2 bases at J, with 4 bases between the two ends. The CDR3 DNA sequence: TGTGCCAGCAGCCATCGAAACACCGGGGAGCTGTTTTTT. Translating gives CASSHRNTGELFF.

In its sample, this clonotype was seen a few times. V is TRBV29-1 and J is TRBJ2-7; 13 bases are shared with TRBD2. CDR1 SQVTM and CDR2 ANQGSEA come from the germline V gene. This CDR3 comprises 17 residues. The V gene end was trimmed by 6 bases and the J gene end by 6 bases; junction bases not matched to a gene: 17. The CDR3 sequence is CSVQALSGTSGTREQYF. The CDR3 region has the DNA TGCAGCGTCCAAGCGCTATCCGGGACTAGCGGGACTCGCGAGCAGTACTTC.

This clonotype was seen ten or more times. The chain joins TRBV29-1 to TRBJ1-4; the match to TRBD1 covers 7 bases. The CDR3 has 12 residues. After removal of 4 bases from V and 14 bases from J, the junction contained 10 bases not matched to a gene. CDR1 and CDR2 from the germline V gene are SQVTM and ANQGSEA. The CDR3 bases are TGCAGCGTTGCGAGCAGGGGGTCTCGGCTGTTTTTT. Translating it yields CSVASRGSRLFF.

This clonotype came up a few times. The V gene is TRBV20-1, the J gene TRBJ1-2; 8 bases line up with TRBD1. The V segment lost 4 bases and the J segment 5 bases; nucleotides outside the gene matches: 6. The CDR3 has 13 residues. Germline values: CDR1 DFQATT, CDR2 SNEGSKA (reference sequence). CDR3 DNA sequence: TGCAGTGCTACTGACAGGGGATCGTATGGCTACACCTTC. Translated, it gives CSATDRGSYGYTF.

This clonotype was seen ten or more times. The genes are TRBV6-5 and TRBJ2-1, with D maybe TRBD1 (5 bases). Trimming cost V 8 bases and J 1 base, with 15 bases left between them. The CDR3 length is 15 residues. Per germline, CDR1 MNHEY and CDR2 SVGAGI. The CDR3 is CASLGSGRSYNEQFF. CDR3 DNA: TGTGCCAGCCTCGGCTCAGGGCGGTCCTACAATGAGCAGTTCTTC.

The sample holds a few counts of this clonotype. A junction boundary mismatches the germline segment, possibly from a read error. This sequence joins TRBV18 and TRBJ2-3; TRBD2 matches 12 bases. The CDR3 sequence is 17 residues long. From germline, CDR1 is KGHSH and CDR2 LQKENI. The chain's CDR3 is CASSPLLAGGNTDTQYF. CDR3 nucleotides: TGTGCCAGCTCCCCACTCCTAGCGGGAGGGAACACAGATACGCAGTATTTT. Full variable domain (outside the CDR3, taken from reference TRBV18 and TRBJ2-3): NAGVMQNPRHLVRRRGQEARLRCSPMKGHSHVYWYRQLPEEGLKFMVYLQKENIIDESGMPKERFSAEFPKEGPSILRIQQVVRGDSAAYFCASSPLLAGGNTDTQYFGPGTRLTVL.

V gene TRBV6-2 or TRBV6-3 combines with J gene TRBJ2-1; unclear D gene. Germline V gives CDR1 MNHEY, CDR2 SVGEGT. This CDR3 region has 13 residues. V shed 8 bases and J shed 0 bases, with 8 bases lying between them. CDR3 in DNA: TGTGCCAGCTTGCAGCTCTCCTACAATGAGCAGTTCTTC. Translation: CASLQLSYNEQFF.

This clonotype was detected ten times or more. The V and J genes are TRBV6-1 and TRBJ1-4; no reliable D call. The CDR3 has 14 residues. Germline V lookup: CDR1 MNHNS, CDR2 SASEGT. The ends were cut back, 5 bases at V and 7 bases at J, with 14 bases in the middle. The CDR3 DNA reads as TGTGCCAGCAGTCCCGGACCTGAAGGTGAAAAACTGTTTTTT. Protein product: CASSPGPEGEKLFF.

This clonotype has a handful of counts. This chain links TRBV6-5 with TRBJ2-5, with a tentative D call TRBD1 (5 bases). Trimming shortened V by 7 bases and J by 5 bases, and 20 bases separated the two germline ends. This CDR3 is 15 amino acids long. Germline values: CDR1 MNHEY, CDR2 SVGAGI. In nucleotides, the CDR3 is TGTGCCAGCACCAACCCGACAGTTTCGGTCGAGACCCAGTACTTC. It codes for CASTNPTVSVETQYF.

Ten or more counts support this clonotype. The V and J genes are TRBV3-1 and TRBJ2-7; 8 nucleotides align to TRBD1. V was clipped by 4 bases and J by 1 base; unmatched bases: 6. Germline CDR1 reads LGHDT; CDR2 reads YNNKEL (reference sequence). The CDR3 spans 15 residues. Here the CDR3 reads CASSPPGQASYEQYF. In DNA form, the CDR3 reads TGTGCCAGCAGCCCTCCGGGACAGGCGTCCTACGAGCAGTACTTC.